A single sample is the source of the 9 T cell receptor beta chains below, sequenced in a study of T cell responses to AZD1222 COVID-19 vaccine. The repertoire was sequenced with immunoSEQ multiplex PCR; TCRdb's copy has only in-frame clones and lacks some. This sample has 100,000 to 150,000 clones, with roughly 82% found just once. Sequenced here: peripheral blood, sampled 28 days after the second AZD1222 dose. These receptors came from an adult who received the AZD1222 COVID-19 vaccine.

On this clone: It is unclear where the CDR3 begins or ends on the DNA, so no DNA is shown, and the CDR3 is as TCRdb lists it. The chain joins TRBV2 to TRBJ1-2; TRBD1, the table's D call, lacks a check against the DNA. Germline values: CDR1 SNHLY, CDR2 FYNNEI. The CDR3 adds up to 13 amino acids, both ends counted. The CDR3 is CACVGQGARQCTF.

The V call is TRBV10-3, the J call TRBJ2-3; 7 positions agree with TRBD2. The junction had 0 bases not matched to a gene; V was cut back by 0 bases and J by 3 bases. Germline V CDR1 and CDR2: ENHRY, SYGVKD. The CDR3 has 14 residues. CDR3 region: CAISESGGTDTQYF. The CDR3 nucleotides are TGTGCCATCAGTGAGTCGGGGGGGACAGATACGCAGTATTTT.

The V gene is TRBV3-1 (or the pseudogene TRBV3-2), the J gene TRBJ2-3, with TRBD2 matching 11 bases. Germline V lookup: CDR1 LGHDT, CDR2 YNNKEL (reference sequence). The CDR3 is 21 amino acids. V lost 0 bases and J lost 0; bases outside the gene matches: 14. CDR3 in amino acids: CASSQDAPGLAGGPSTDTQYF. The CDR3 nucleotides are TGTGCCAGCAGCCAAGATGCCCCCGGGCTAGCGGGGGGTCCTAGCACAGATACGCAGTATTTT.

The chain is built from TRBV19 and TRBJ2-7; weak D call: TRBD1 (5 bases). The germline gives CDR1 LNHDA, CDR2 SQIVND (reference sequence). Trimming stripped 4 bases from V and 4 bases from J, with 11 bases between. The CDR3 spans 13 residues. The CDR3 DNA follows: TGTGCCAGTAGTAGGACCAGGGCGTACGAGCAGTACTTC. Translating it yields CASSRTRAYEQYF.

This clone was detected a few times. The rearrangement links TRBV11-2 to TRBJ2-7; 7 nucleotides align to TRBD2. This CDR3 comprises 13 residues. Germline CDR1 and CDR2: SGHAT and FQNNGV. J lost 2 bases, V lost 8 bases, and 6 bases had no gene match. The CDR3 nucleotides read TGTGCCAGCCGGGCTAGCGGAACCTACGAGCAGTACTTC. Encoded protein: CASRASGTYEQYF.

The rearrangement uses TRBV2 and TRBJ1-1, with unresolved D. The germline CDR1 and CDR2 sequences are SNHLY and FYNNEI. V gave up 5 bases and J gave up 3 bases, with 4 bases separating them. The CDR3 has 11 residues. CDR3 DNA: TGTGCCAGCAGTCAGTACACTGAAGCTTTCTTT. It translates to CASSQYTEAFF.

The rearrangement links TRBV7-9 to TRBJ1-3, with unresolved D. V was pared by 3 bases and J by 4 bases, with 7 bases between. The CDR3 totals 13 residues. Looked up from germline, CDR1 is SEHNR and CDR2 is FQNEAQ (reference sequence). CDR3 in DNA: TGTGCCAGCAGCTTGTACGACGGAAACACCATATATTTT. Protein: CASSLYDGNTIYF.

This chain links TRBV12-3 or TRBV12-4 with TRBJ2-7; possibly TRBD2 for D (5 bases). This CDR3 has 12 residues. V shed 2 bases and J shed 3 bases, with 5 bases lying between them. CDR3 sequence (DNA): TGTGCCAGCAGTTTACGGGGCTACGAGCAGTACTTC. This sequence encodes CASSLRGYEQYF.

The chain has TRBV5-1 and TRBJ1-1; 7 nucleotides line up with TRBD1. With 4 bases clipped from V and 8 bases from J, the junction kept 11 bases outside the gene matches. The CDR3 consists of 14 residues. Germline V lookup: CDR1 SGHRS, CDR2 YFSETQ. The DNA for the CDR3 is TGCGCCAGCAGCCCGGTTGGTCAACAGGGGGAAGCTTTCTTT. Its protein product is CASSPVGQQGEAFF.